One sample yielded the 12 T cell receptor beta chains listed below, sequenced in a study of blood T cell repertoires in COVID-19. Using immunoSEQ multiplex PCR, the repertoire was profiled, and TCRdb retains in-frame clones only, with some absent. The table lists 95,000 to 110,000 clones, about 89% of them singletons. Specimen: peripheral blood. The receptors stem from a human donor in a cohort sampled during active COVID-19.

This clone was observed a few times. The V call is TRBV7-9, the J call TRBJ2-5; 9 bases align to TRBD1. CDR1 and CDR2 from the germline V gene are SEHNR and FQNEAQ (reference sequence). The CDR3 spans 14 residues. V was pared by 5 bases and J by 4 bases, with 5 bases of the junction left unmatched. CDR3 DNA: TGTGCCAGCAGCAGGGACAGGGAAGGAGAGACCCAGTACTTC. This encodes CASSRDREGETQYF.

This sequence joins TRBV27 and TRBJ2-7; D unclear. Germline V gene data show CDR1 as MNHEY and CDR2 as SMNVEV (reference sequence). The V gene lost 1 base and the J gene lost 0 bases, with 7 bases spanning the gap. The CDR3 contains 14 residues. The CDR3 sequence is CASSLFAGSYEQYF. CDR3 bases: TGTGCCAGCAGTTTATTTGCCGGCTCCTACGAGCAGTACTTC.

This clone was seen a single time. The chain employs TRBV18 and TRBJ2-5; 13 nucleotides agree with TRBD2. The CDR3 has 16 amino acids. The J segment lost 2 bases and the V segment lost 2 bases, leaving 2 bases of the junction unmatched. Germline CDR1 and CDR2: KGHSH and LQKENI. The CDR3 DNA follows: TGTGCCAGCTCACCAAGGACTAGCGGGGGACAAGAGACCCAGTACTTC. Protein sequence: CASSPRTSGGQETQYF.

This chain links TRBV9 with TRBJ2-5; the D is unclear. This CDR3 region has 13 residues. Germline-derived CDR1 and CDR2 are SGDLS and YYNGEE. The V end was cut by 3 bases, the J end by 4 bases, with 10 bases between. CDR3 in amino acids: CASSGPSGETQYF. DNA of the CDR3: TGTGCCAGCAGCGGTCCCAGTGGAGAGACCCAGTACTTC.

This clone was found once. The genes are TRBV5-5 and TRBJ1-2; 8 nucleotides align to TRBD1. Per the germline V gene, CDR1 is SGHKS and CDR2 is YYEKEE (reference sequence). V lost 0 bases, J lost 0 bases, and 1 base stayed unmatched. This CDR3 is 15 amino acids long. The CDR3 DNA reads TGTGCCAGCAGCTTGGGGGGACAGGCTAACTATGGCTACACCTTC. Its translation is CASSLGGQANYGYTF.

This clone was counted once. The chain uses TRBV5-6 and TRBJ2-1; no clear D. CDR1 is SGHDT and CDR2 is YYEEEE in the germline V gene. The CDR3 has 16 amino acids. Trimming cost V 4 bases and J 6 bases, with 20 bases left between them. CDR3 residues: CASSRSLWSAINEQFF. CDR3 nucleotides: TGTGCCAGCAGCCGATCGTTGTGGTCTGCGATCAATGAGCAGTTCTTC.

The gene calls are TRBV11-3 and TRBJ1-1; D remains unclear. Germline V gene sequence: CDR1 SGHNT, CDR2 YENEEA. The V and J ends lost 5 bases and 0 bases respectively, with 16 bases between them. The CDR3 totals 16 residues. The chain's CDR3 is CASSPSDFWMNTEAFF. The DNA of the CDR3 is TGTGCCAGCAGCCCCTCTGACTTCTGGATGAACACTGAAGCTTTCTTT.

This chain joins TRBV7-9 and TRBJ2-7; 7 bases align to TRBD2. Germline-derived CDR1 and CDR2 are SEHNR and FQNEAQ (reference sequence). With 8 bases clipped from V and 0 bases from J, the junction kept 1 base outside the gene matches. The CDR3 loop spans 12 amino acids. The CDR3 region has the DNA TGTGCCAGCGAGCGGGACTCCTACGAGCAGTACTTC. Translation: CASERDSYEQYF.

This clone has only one observation. The chain couples TRBV10-3 to TRBJ2-5; 7 positions match TRBD2. The CDR3 is 14 residues long. Germline loops: CDR1 ENHRY, CDR2 SYGVKD. V shed 5 bases, J shed 5 bases, and the junction held 8 bases outside the gene matches. The CDR3 reads CAISWGGDSETQYF. The CDR3 DNA follows: TGTGCCATCAGTTGGGGGGGGGACTCGGAGACCCAGTACTTC.

The V gene is TRBV12-5, the J gene TRBJ1-3; no reliable D call. Deletions cut 5 bases from V and 0 bases from J, with 14 bases between. The CDR3 covers 16 residues. The germline V gene has CDR1 LGHNT and CDR2 FRNRAP. The CDR3 is CASGRHGILSGNTIYF. The CDR3 region has the DNA TGTGCTAGTGGTCGGCACGGGATCCTCTCTGGAAACACCATATATTTT.

The chain is built from TRBV5-4 and TRBJ1-2; 8 bases agree with TRBD1. Germline loops: CDR1 SGHNT, CDR2 YYREEE (reference sequence). This CDR3 region has 16 residues. With 0 bases clipped from V and 7 bases from J, the junction kept 11 bases outside the gene matches. The CDR3 coding sequence is TGTGCCAGCAGCTTGGACGGGACAGGCGGGTGGGGTGGCTACACCTTC. Residues: CASSLDGTGGWGGYTF.

The chain links TRBV10-2 to TRBJ2-7; TRBD2 agrees at 9 bases. Germline lookup yields CDR1 WSHSY and CDR2 SAAADI. V trimming: 3 bases; J trimming: 3 bases; junction bases outside the gene matches: 3. The CDR3 loop spans 14 amino acids. In DNA form, the CDR3 reads TGCGCCAGCAGTGAAGGACTAGCGTTCTACGAGCAGTACTTC. The encoded protein is CASSEGLAFYEQYF.